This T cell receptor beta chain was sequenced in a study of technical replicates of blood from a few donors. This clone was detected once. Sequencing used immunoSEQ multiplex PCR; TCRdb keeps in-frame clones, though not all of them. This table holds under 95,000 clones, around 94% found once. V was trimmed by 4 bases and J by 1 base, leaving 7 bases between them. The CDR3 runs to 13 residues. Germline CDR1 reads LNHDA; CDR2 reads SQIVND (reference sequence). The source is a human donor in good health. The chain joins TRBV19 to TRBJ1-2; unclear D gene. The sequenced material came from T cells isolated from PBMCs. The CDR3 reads CASSTRDNYGYTF. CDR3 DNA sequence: TGTGCCAGTAGTACGCGAGATAACTATGGCTACACCTTC.